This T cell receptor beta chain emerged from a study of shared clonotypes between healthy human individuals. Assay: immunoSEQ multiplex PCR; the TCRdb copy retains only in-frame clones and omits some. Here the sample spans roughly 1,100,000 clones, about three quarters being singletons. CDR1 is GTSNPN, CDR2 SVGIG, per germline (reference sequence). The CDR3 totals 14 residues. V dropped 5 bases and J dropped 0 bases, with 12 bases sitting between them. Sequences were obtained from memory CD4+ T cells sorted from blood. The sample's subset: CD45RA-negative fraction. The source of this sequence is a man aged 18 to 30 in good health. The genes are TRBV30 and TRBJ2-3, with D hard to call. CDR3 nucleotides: TGTGCCTGGGTAGGGCGGTGGAGCACAGATACGCAGTATTTT. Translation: CAWVGRWSTDTQYF.